This T cell receptor (beta chain) was identified during a study of T cell clones after liver transplantation (dated by TCRdb to about 2019). Regarding the complete study: The samples were obtained from ITN030ST, a randomized trial that attempted immunosuppression withdrawal within 2 years after liver transplantation. Donor-reactive T cell clones were identified by TCRbeta sequencing following a pre-transplant mixed lymphocyte reaction and were subsequently tracked in post-transplant blood. Third party-reactive TCRbeta sequences from pre-transplant MLRs were also identified as an antigen-independent comparator for donor-reactive sequences. Of the eight recipients, a few were HCV-positive, while the remaining recipients had been transplanted for non-autoimmune, non-viral indications. Subjects received no induction therapy and standard immunosuppression until randomization at 12-24 months post-transplant. Tolerance meant complete immunosuppression withdrawal for at least one year without liver enzymes rising beyond twice the upper limit of normal. Blood samples were collected pre-transplant, then pre-randomization ahead of withdrawal, and finally post-randomization once withdrawal had either been completed or failed. The studied cohort comprised 8 liver transplant recipients, 3 classified as tolerant and 5 as non-tolerant.

Its CDR3 holds 16 amino acids, cysteine through phenylalanine. Only CDR3 DNA is held: 48 bases, read in frame from base 1. CDR1 and CDR2, looked up from the germline V gene (reference sequence), are LNHNV and YYDKDF. V is reduced by 5 bases and J by 0 bases, leaving a spacing of 14 bases between them. Using immunoSEQ, frozen genomic DNA was subjected to high-throughput TCRbeta CDR3 sequencing, a process that included PCR amplification, mapping, bias correction and internal controls. In the source study's methods: Only productive rearrangements were retained, and each unique TCRbeta sequence was defined by its CDR3 nucleotide sequence together with its V and J gene. For a sequence to be called donor-reactive, it needed a frequency of at least 0.01% and at least 5-fold expansion in CFSE-low cells compared with unstimulated pre-transplant cells. To ensure at least 90% detection power, minimum frequency thresholds were set for each subject based on that subject's lowest-template unstimulated sample. Jensen-Shannon divergence between the top 1000 TCRbeta sequences after and before transplant was used to measure repertoire turnover. Changes in detection of donor-reactive sequences were assessed with two-sided Fisher's exact tests. TCRdb stores this immuneACCESS table with in-frame sequences only. Part of the clones is absent; in the studies checked, under half of the shortfall reflects unresolved V genes, and no reason is known for the rest. The V and J calls and clone size are taken from that table; D and trimming were inferred from the DNA. This sample has roughly 120,000 clones in its table, and approximately 90% of those were observed once. The ten most abundant clones make up 0.83% of the sample.

On the study overall, not on this receptor specifically: Conclusions were preliminary, limited by small, heterogeneous patient numbers and non-standardized post-transplant time points. Because allograft tissue specimens were not available, migration of donor-reactive T cells into the graft, rather than deletion, may have occurred. Once repertoire turnover was taken into account, donor-reactive detection showed a significant reduction for CD4 in 7 of 8 subjects and for CD8 in 8 of 8. In a couple of subjects, low numbers of available donor cells limited the measurable donor-reactive repertoire. Donor-reactive sequences decreased more than third party-reactive sequences, which suggests partial antigen-specific deletion that was not related to withdrawal success. In most of the 8 subjects, regardless of tolerance or HCV status, circulating donor-reactive CD4 TCRbeta sequences dropped significantly post-transplant.

Thawed unstimulated PBMCs were stained for CD3, CD4 and CD8 and FACS-sorted into CD3+CD4+ and CD3+CD8+ populations. Randomization to immunosuppression withdrawal applied to every one of the 8 studied subjects. Genomic DNA was isolated with the Qiagen DNeasy Blood and Tissue Kit. Regarding this clone: What this receptor recognizes is not known. Within one base of it there is no much larger clone, and no base qualities were kept.

Source: CD4+ T cells from blood, taken 12 months after liver transplant. This sequence was found in a human patient who received a liver transplant. Where a transplant has occurred, the graft donor may have supplied some of the T cells. The rearranged chain carries TRBV15 and TRBJ1-5, with the identity of the D gene unclear. DNA sequence: TGTGCCACCAGCGGGGAAGGCAGTTATAGCAATCAGCCCCAGCATTTT. This gives the protein CATSGEGSYSNQPQHF. The entire variable domain, with the stretches around the CDR3 drawn from the reference TRBV15 and TRBJ1-5 proteins, is DAMVIQNPRYQVTQFGKPVTLSCSQTLNHNVMYWYQQKSSQAPKLLFHYYDKDFNNEADTPDNFQSRRPNTSFCFLDIRSPGLGDTAMYLCATSGEGSYSNQPQHFGDGTRLSIL.